This T cell receptor beta chain was retrieved from a study of regulatory T cells in long-lasting Graves disease. Broader study findings: Compared with new cases, persistent Graves' patients showed reduced TCR diversity. TRBV28, TRBJ1-2 and TRBJ2-5 were segments that persistent disease favored.

Germline-derived CDR1 and CDR2 are MNHEY and SVGEGT. This CDR3 is built from 14 residues. The ends were cut back, 2 bases at V and 7 bases at J, with 12 bases in the middle. Specified time point: newly diagnosed GD, antithyroid drugs for less than 3 months. RNA extracted from PBMCs served as the sequencing template. CDR3-region Arm-PCR and iRepertoire HTBI primers produced the TCR beta libraries. From the multiplex PCR reads, TCRdb called clonotypes with MiXCR, one entry per CDR3 protein. The table records approximately 470,000 distinct CDR3 sequences, under 20% of them present only once. This clonotype was seen at least ten times. Its specificity is unknown. These data also featured in a second study, about T cells in Graves' hyperthyroidism and ophthalmopathy. Turning to that study: The HTBI primer set drove a first-round RT-PCR of the TCR CDR3.

The chain combines TRBV6-2 or TRBV6-3 with TRBJ1-5, with D possibly TRBD1 on 5 matching bases. The receptor's source is a man aged 40-50 years with Graves disease. The sequenced sample was peripheral blood mononuclear cells (PBMCs), obtained at new diagnosis, from a patient treated with antithyroid drugs. This chain's CDR3 is CASSYGTEGQPQHF. The CDR3 coding sequence is TGTGCCAGCAGTTACGGGACCGAAGGACAGCCCCAGCATTTT.